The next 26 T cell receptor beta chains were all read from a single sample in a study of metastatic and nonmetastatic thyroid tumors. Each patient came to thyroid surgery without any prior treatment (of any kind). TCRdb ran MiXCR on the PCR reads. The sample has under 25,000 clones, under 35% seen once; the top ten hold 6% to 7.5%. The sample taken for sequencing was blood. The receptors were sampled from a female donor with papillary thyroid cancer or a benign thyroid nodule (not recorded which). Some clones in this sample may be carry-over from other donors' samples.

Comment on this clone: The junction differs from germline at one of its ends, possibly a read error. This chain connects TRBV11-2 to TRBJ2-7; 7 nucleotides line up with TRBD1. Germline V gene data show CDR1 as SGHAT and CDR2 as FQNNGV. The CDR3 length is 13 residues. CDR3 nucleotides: TGTGCCAGCAGCAGTACAGGGGTCTACGAGCAGCACTTC. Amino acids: CASSSTGVYEQHF.

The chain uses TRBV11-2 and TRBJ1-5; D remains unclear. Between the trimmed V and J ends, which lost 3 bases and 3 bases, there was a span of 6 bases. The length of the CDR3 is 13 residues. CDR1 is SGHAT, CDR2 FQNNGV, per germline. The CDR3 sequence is CASSFLINQPQHF. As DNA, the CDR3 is TGTGCCAGCAGCTTCCTGATCAATCAGCCCCAGCATTTT.

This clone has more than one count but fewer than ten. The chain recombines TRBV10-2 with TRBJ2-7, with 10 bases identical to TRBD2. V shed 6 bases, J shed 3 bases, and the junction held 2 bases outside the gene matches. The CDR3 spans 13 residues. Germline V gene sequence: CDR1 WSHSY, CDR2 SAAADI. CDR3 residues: CASRPSGSYEQYF. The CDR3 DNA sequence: TGCGCCAGCAGGCCTAGCGGGAGCTACGAGCAGTACTTC.

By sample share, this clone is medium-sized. CDR3 protein: CASSSRTSYGQYF. CDR3 DNA sequence: TGTGCCAGCAGTTCACGGACTAGTTACGGACAGTACTTC. The chain employs TRBV12-3 or TRBV12-4 and TRBJ2-7; 7 bases are a match to TRBD2. V lost 4 bases and J lost 10; bases outside the gene matches: 10. This CDR3 is 13 amino acids long.

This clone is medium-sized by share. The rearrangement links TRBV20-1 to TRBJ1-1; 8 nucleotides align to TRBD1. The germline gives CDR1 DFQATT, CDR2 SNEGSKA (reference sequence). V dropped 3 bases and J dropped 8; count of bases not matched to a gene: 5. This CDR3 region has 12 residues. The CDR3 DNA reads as TGCAGTGCTAGGGACAGGGTGGTAGAAGCTTTCTTT. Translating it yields CSARDRVVEAFF.

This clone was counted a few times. The CDR3 region is CASIVGTGVGNQPQHF. Written as DNA, the CDR3 is TGTGCCAGCATTGTAGGGACAGGGGTTGGCAATCAGCCCCAGCATTTT. The chain links TRBV6-1 to TRBJ1-5, with TRBD1 identical over 10 bases. The CDR3 is made up of 16 amino acids. Germline CDR1 is MNHNS and CDR2 is SASEGT. Trimming cost V 7 bases and J 2 bases; bases outside gene matches: 8.

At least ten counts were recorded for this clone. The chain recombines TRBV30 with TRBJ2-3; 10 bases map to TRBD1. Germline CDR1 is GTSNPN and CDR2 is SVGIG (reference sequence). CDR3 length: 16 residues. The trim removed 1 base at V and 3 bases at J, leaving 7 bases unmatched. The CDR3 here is CAWSALPGQGTDTQYF. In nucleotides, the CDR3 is TGTGCCTGGAGTGCCCTACCGGGACAGGGGACAGATACGCAGTATTTT.

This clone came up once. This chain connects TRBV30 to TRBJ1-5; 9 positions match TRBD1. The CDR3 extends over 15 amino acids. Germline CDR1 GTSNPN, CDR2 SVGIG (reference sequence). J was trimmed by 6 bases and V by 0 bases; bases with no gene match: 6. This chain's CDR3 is CAWSVGGTGSQPQHF. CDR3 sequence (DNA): TGTGCCTGGAGTGTTGGGGGGACAGGGAGTCAGCCCCAGCATTTT.

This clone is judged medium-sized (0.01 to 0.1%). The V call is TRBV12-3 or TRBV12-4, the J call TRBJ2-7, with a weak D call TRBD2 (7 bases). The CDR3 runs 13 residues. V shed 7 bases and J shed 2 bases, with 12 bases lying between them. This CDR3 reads CASTLGGPYEQYF. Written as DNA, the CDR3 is TGTGCCAGCACCTTGGGGGGGCCCTACGAGCAGTACTTC.

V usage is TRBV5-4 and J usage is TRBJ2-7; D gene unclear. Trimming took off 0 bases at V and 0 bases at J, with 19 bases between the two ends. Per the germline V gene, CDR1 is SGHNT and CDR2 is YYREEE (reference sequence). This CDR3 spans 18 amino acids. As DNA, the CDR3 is TGTGCCAGCAGCTTGGTCGCGTGGAGTATTCTAAGCTCCTACGAGCAGTACTTC. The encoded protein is CASSLVAWSILSSYEQYF.

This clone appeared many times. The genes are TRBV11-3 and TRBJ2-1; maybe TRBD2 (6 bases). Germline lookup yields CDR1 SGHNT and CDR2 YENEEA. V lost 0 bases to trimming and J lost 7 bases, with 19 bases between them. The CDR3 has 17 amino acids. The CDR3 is CASSLDLEAGLRNEQFF. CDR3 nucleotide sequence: TGTGCCAGCAGCTTAGATTTAGAAGCGGGCCTAAGGAATGAGCAGTTCTTC.

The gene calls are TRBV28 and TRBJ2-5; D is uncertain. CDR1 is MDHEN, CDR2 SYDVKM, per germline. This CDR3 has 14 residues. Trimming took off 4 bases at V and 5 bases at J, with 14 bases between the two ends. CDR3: CASSSSQFGETQYF. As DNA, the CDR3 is TGTGCCAGCAGTTCGTCACAATTCGGGGAGACCCAGTACTTC. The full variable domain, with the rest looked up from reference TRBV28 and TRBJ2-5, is DVKVTQSSRYLVKRTGEKVFLECVQDMDHENMFWYRQDPGLGLRLIYFSYDVKMKEKGDIPEGYSVSREKKERFSLILESASTNQTSMYLCASSSSQFGETQYFGPGTRLLVL.

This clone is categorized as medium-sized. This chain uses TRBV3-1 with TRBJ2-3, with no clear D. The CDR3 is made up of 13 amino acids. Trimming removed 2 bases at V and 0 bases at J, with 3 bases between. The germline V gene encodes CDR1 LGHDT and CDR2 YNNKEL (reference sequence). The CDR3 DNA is TGTGCCAGCAGCCAACTAAGCACAGATACGCAGTATTTT. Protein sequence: CASSQLSTDTQYF.

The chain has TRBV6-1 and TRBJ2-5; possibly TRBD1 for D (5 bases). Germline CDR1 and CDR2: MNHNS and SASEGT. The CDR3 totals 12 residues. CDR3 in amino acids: CALQGLIETQYF. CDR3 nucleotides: TGTGCACTTCAGGGTCTCATAGAGACCCAGTACTTC.

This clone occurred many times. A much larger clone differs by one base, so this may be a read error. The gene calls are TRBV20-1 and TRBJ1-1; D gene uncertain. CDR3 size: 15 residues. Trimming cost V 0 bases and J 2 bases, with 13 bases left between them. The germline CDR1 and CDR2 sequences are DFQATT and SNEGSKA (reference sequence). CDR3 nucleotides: TGCAGTGCTAGAGACCCGAACGGCGGAAACACTGAAGCTTTCTTT. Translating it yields CSARDPNGGNTEAFF.

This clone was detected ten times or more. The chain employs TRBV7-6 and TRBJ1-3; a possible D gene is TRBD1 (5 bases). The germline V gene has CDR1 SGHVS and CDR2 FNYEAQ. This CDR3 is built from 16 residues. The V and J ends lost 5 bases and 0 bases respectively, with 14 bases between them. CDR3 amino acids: CASSPGLQDSGNTIYF. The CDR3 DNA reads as TGTGCCAGCAGCCCGGGACTCCAGGACTCTGGAAACACCATATATTTT.

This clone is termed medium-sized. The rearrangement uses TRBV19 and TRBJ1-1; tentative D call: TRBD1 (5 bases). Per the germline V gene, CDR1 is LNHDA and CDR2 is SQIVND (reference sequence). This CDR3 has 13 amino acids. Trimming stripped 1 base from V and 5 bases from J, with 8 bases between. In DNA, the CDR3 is TGTGCCAGTAGTATAGTCAGGGAAACTGAAGCTTTCTTT. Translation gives CASSIVRETEAFF.

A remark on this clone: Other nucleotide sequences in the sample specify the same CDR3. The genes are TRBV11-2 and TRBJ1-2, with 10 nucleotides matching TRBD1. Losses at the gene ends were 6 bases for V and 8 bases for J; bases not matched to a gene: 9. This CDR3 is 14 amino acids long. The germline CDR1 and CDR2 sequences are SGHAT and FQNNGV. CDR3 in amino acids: CASSRTGGAHGYTF. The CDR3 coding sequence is TGTGCCAGCAGTCGGACAGGGGGGGCGCACGGCTACACCTTC.

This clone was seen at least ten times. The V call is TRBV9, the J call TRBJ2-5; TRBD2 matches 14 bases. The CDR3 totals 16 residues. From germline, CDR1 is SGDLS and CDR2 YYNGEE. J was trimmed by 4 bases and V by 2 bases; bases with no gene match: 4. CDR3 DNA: TGTGCCAGCAGCGTGGCCGGGACTAGCGGGAGAGAGACCCAGTACTTC. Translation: CASSVAGTSGRETQYF.

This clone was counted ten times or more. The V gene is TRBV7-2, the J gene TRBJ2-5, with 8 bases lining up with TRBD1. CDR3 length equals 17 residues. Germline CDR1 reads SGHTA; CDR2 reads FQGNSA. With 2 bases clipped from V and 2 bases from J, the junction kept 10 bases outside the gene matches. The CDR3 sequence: CASSLSFPGQGQETQYF. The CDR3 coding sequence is TGTGCCAGCAGCTTATCTTTCCCCGGACAGGGACAAGAGACCCAGTACTTC.

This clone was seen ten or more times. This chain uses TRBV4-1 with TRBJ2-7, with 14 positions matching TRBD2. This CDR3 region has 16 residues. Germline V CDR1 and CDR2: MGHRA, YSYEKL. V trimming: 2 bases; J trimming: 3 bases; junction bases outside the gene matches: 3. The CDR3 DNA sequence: TGCGCCAGCAGCCAACCGACTAGCGGGAGGGTCTACGAGCAGTACTTC. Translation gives CASSQPTSGRVYEQYF.

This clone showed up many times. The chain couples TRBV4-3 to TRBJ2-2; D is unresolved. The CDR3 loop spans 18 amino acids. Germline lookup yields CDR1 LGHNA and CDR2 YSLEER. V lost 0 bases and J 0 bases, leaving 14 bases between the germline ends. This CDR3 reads CASSQDLGRPANTGELFF. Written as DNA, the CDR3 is TGCGCCAGCAGCCAAGATCTAGGCAGACCCGCGAACACCGGGGAGCTGTTTTTT.

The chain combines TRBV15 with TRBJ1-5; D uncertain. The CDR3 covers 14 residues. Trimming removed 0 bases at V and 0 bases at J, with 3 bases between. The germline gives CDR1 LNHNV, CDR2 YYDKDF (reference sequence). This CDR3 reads CATSRDSSNQPQHF. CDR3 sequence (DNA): TGTGCCACCAGCAGAGACAGTAGCAATCAGCCCCAGCATTTT.

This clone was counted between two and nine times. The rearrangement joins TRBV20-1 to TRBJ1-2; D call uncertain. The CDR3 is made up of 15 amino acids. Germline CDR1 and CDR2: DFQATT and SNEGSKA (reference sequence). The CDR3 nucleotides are TGCATAACCTGGAGAGGATTTGAGCAGAACTATGGCTACACCTTC. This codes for CITWRGFEQNYGYTF.

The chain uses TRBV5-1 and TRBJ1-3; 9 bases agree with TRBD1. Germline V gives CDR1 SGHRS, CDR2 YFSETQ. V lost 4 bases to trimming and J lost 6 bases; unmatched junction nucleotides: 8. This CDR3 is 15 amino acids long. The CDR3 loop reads CASSLTGGEVNTIYF. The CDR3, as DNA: TGCGCCAGCAGCCTGACAGGGGGTGAAGTAAACACCATATATTTT. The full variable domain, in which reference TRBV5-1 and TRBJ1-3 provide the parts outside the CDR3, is KAGVTQTPRYLIKTRGQQVTLSCSPISGHRSVSWYQQTPGQGLQFLFEYFSETQRNKGNFPGRFSGRQFSNSRSEMNVSTLELGDSALYLCASSLTGGEVNTIYFGEGSWLTVV.

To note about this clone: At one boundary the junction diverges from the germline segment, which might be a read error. The CDR3 bases are TGTGCCAGCAGTGAAAGGCAGCACTCTGGGGACAACGTCCTGACTTTC. This encodes CASSERQHSGDNVLTF. The rearrangement uses TRBV2 and TRBJ2-6; no firm D call. This CDR3 region has 16 residues. Germline assignment: CDR1 SNHLY and CDR2 FYNNEI.